The 5 T cell receptor beta chains below were found in one sample sequenced in a study of early T cells in non-severe SARS-CoV-2 infection. One entry per CDR3 protein results from TCRdb running MiXCR on the 5' RACE reads. The sample contains tens of thousands of distinct CDR3 sequences, 4.5% to 7.5% of which appear only once. Sample: whole blood, taken at baseline. The receptors derive from an adult who was a healthcare worker with PCR-confirmed SARS-CoV-2 infection or an uninfected control (not recorded which).

V is TRBV14 and J is TRBJ2-7; the match to TRBD2 covers 10 bases. Trimming removed 1 base from V and 6 bases from J; junction bases left unmatched: 6. Per the germline V gene, CDR1 is SGHDN and CDR2 is FVKESK. This CDR3 comprises 15 residues. This CDR3 reads CASSQVSGRASEQYF. DNA of the CDR3: TGTGCCAGCAGCCAAGTGAGCGGGAGGGCCTCCGAGCAGTACTTC.

This clonotype was counted ten times or more. This sequence joins TRBV6-2 or TRBV6-3 and TRBJ2-3; 9 bases map to TRBD2. Losses at the gene ends were 4 bases for V and 0 bases for J; bases not matched to a gene: 5. Looked up from germline, CDR1 is MNHEY and CDR2 is SVGEGT. The CDR3 consists of 16 residues. The CDR3 loop reads CASSSLAGISTDTQYF. CDR3 in DNA: TGTGCCAGCAGTTCCCTAGCGGGAATCAGCACAGATACGCAGTATTTT.

There are many counts of this clonotype. The chain couples TRBV11-2 to TRBJ1-1; 8 nucleotides line up with TRBD1. This CDR3 is built from 14 residues. Losses at the gene ends were 4 bases for V and 2 bases for J; bases not matched to a gene: 3. Germline CDR1 and CDR2: SGHAT and FQNNGV. The CDR3 region is CASSYGQGNTEAFF. As DNA, the CDR3 is TGTGCCAGCAGCTACGGACAGGGAAACACTGAAGCTTTCTTT.

This clonotype was picked up a small number of times. V is TRBV7-9 and J is TRBJ2-3; perhaps TRBD2 as D (6 bases). Trimming removed 5 bases at V and 5 bases at J, with 14 bases between. The CDR3 loop spans 14 amino acids. Germline CDR1 reads SEHNR; CDR2 reads FQNEAQ (reference sequence). CDR3 nucleotides: TGTGCCAGCAGCGCGATATCTAGCGTAGATACGCAGTATTTT. Translating gives CASSAISSVDTQYF.

This clonotype was counted at least ten times. The chain combines TRBV6-4 with TRBJ2-3; TRBD1 or TRBD2 may be the D gene (6 bases each). Germline loops: CDR1 MRHNA, CDR2 SNTAGT. The CDR3 length is 15 residues. Trimming cost V 5 bases and J 2 bases, with 14 bases left between them. As DNA, the CDR3 is TGTGCCAGCAGTCCCCTGGGGGGCCTCACAGATACGCAGTATTTT. Translating it yields CASSPLGGLTDTQYF.